Presented here are 5 T cell receptor beta chains from one specimen sequenced in a study of vaccination effects on CD4 cells after COVID-19. Assay: immunoSEQ multiplex PCR; the TCRdb copy retains only in-frame clones and omits some. Among some 30,000 clones listed, 65% were seen once. Sequencing followed a ViraFEST assay step that expanded antigen-specific CD4+ T cells with viral peptide pools. The authors isolated CD4+ T cells after around 9 days of culture. The participants, recipients of two vaccine doses, got either BNT162b2 or mRNA-1273. No antigen has been identified for these receptors. The sequences come from CD4+ T cells from PBMCs cultured with SARS-CoV-2 spike peptides, collected after COVID-19 vaccination. The source is a human donor who received a COVID-19 vaccine.

The chain has TRBV12-2 and TRBJ2-3; TRBD2, the table's D call, lacks a check against the DNA. TRBV12-2 is tagged as a pseudogene. CDR3 length: 20 residues. In nucleotides, the CDR3 is TGTGCAAGTCGCTTAGACGAGCGGGAGGAGGTGGCCAGAGAGCCAGATACGCAGTATTTT. Its protein product is CASRLDEREEVAREPDTQYF.

The rearrangement joins TRBV5-5 to TRBJ1-3, with D perhaps matching TRBD1 (5 bases). From germline, CDR1 is SGHKS and CDR2 YYEKEE (reference sequence). Trimming took off 2 bases at V and 10 bases at J, with 13 bases between the two ends. CDR3 size: 13 residues. This CDR3 reads CASSFVLGETIYF. The CDR3 DNA sequence: TGTGCCAGCAGCTTCGTATTGGGGGAAACCATATATTTT. Full variable domain (missing parts from reference TRBV5-5 and TRBJ1-3): DAGVTQSPTHLIKTRGQQVTLRCSPISGHKSVSWYQQVLGQGPQFIFQYYEKEERGRGNFPDRFSARQFPNYSSELNVNALLLGDSALYLCASSFVLGETIYFGEGSWLTVV.

The V call is TRBV5-4, the J call TRBJ1-1; D remains unclear. Trimming stripped 0 bases from V and 1 base from J, with 10 bases between. Germline loops: CDR1 SGHNT, CDR2 YYREEE (reference sequence). This CDR3 contains 15 residues. CDR3 region: CASSLVGNRNTEAFF. The CDR3 DNA sequence: TGTGCCAGCAGCTTGGTGGGGAATAGGAACACTGAAGCTTTCTTT.

This clone has a single count. The chain combines TRBV2 with TRBJ1-5; a weak D match, TRBD1 (5 bases). Germline CDR1 reads SNHLY; CDR2 reads FYNNEI. The germline V and J ends were trimmed by 6 bases and 0 bases, with 12 bases remaining between them. The CDR3 loop spans 15 amino acids. CDR3 amino acids: CASSRMGGSNQPQHF. CDR3 nucleotide sequence: TGTGCCAGCAGCCGGATGGGGGGTAGCAATCAGCCCCAGCATTTT.

The table lists this clone with a count of one. The chain couples TRBV18 to TRBJ1-1; no clear D gene. The V gene lost 3 bases and the J gene lost 5 bases, with 7 bases spanning the gap. Germline values: CDR1 KGHSH, CDR2 LQKENI. This CDR3 is 12 amino acids long. The CDR3 DNA reads as TGTGCCAGCTCACCCCAAAGAACTGAAGCTTTCTTT. Its translation: CASSPQRTEAFF.